A selection of T cell receptor beta chains follows, all from one sample in a study of PD-1 blockade in classical Hodgkin lymphoma. Profiled with immunoSEQ multiplex PCR; TCRdb holds only in-frame clones, not every one. The table shows roughly 90,000 clones, with 83% occurring only once. The input for sequencing was peripheral blood mononuclear cells (PBMCs), taken before the fourth cycle of nivolumab. The receptors here all came from a human donor with classical Hodgkin lymphoma. Both conserved end residues are part of each CDR3. Fields, in order: clone size, CDR3 length, J gene, V gene, CDR3 protein. Clone size is stated in some rows and not others, as once, few, many or a class when expanded.

-	16	TRBJ1-3	TRBV7-2	CASSLGPASSGNTIYF
-	16	TRBJ2-1	TRBV5-6	CASSPPVAGGPEEQFF
-	15	TRBJ2-7	TRBV18	CASSPLAGSPVEQYF
-	14	TRBJ2-3	TRBV4-1	CASSHPVGGGTQYF
-	15	TRBJ2-2	TRBV5-1	CASSRYPTGTGELFF
-	14	TRBJ2-7	TRBV2	CASSPREGVYEQYF
-	12	TRBJ2-7	TRBV10-3	CAISDKAYEQYF
-	14	TRBJ1-5	TRBV15	CATSTSVSNQPQHF
-	13	TRBJ1-1	TRBV6-6	CASSPYRQLEAFF
-	14	TRBJ2-1	TRBV5-1	CASSLWTTYNEQFF
-	17	TRBJ2-4	TRBV5-1	CASSHPGIGAAKNIQYF
few	13	TRBJ1-5	TRBV19	CASSSQGHQPQHF
-	15	-	TRBV28	CASRPTGRSKYEQYF
-	16	TRBJ2-3	TRBV5-1	CASSLEGWGRTDTQYF
-	15	TRBJ2-1	TRBV4-2	CASSQETADYNEQFF
-	15	TRBJ1-2	TRBV6-5	CASSFTHGGRNGYTF
-	13	TRBJ1-2	TRBV6-4	CASSDYGGRGYTF
-	17	TRBJ1-4	TRBV19	CASSPPGPITLAEKLFF
-	16	TRBJ2-1	TRBV14	CASSQGGSGSHNEQFF
-	17	TRBJ2-2	TRBV19	CASSTGTSGRNTGELFF
-	15	TRBJ2-3	TRBV2	CASSEVRVGTDTQYF
-	17	TRBJ2-1	TRBV5-4	CASSLELTGGPYNEQFF
many	15	TRBJ2-7	TRBV15	CATSRPGQGTYEQYF
-	13	TRBJ1-2	TRBV6-6	CASSLEGGNGYTF
-	13	TRBJ1-1	TRBV11-2	CASSANRGWEAFF
-	15	TRBJ2-3	TRBV13	CASSSRSGSTDTQYF
-	15	TRBJ1-4	TRBV10-3	CATQGGVGLNEKLFF
-	15	TRBJ2-3	TRBV11-2	CASSLGQGDTDTQYF
-	15	TRBJ2-1	TRBV7-2	CASSFRDSEWDEQFF
-	19	TRBJ2-4	TRBV6-1	CASSERGGTSALAKNIQYF
-	13	TRBJ2-1	TRBV7-7	CASSLVEHNEQFF
-	15	TRBJ2-5	TRBV27	CASSIKDRGGETQYF
few	14	TRBJ2-1	TRBV18	CASSDRGAYNEQFF
-	16	TRBJ2-4	TRBV7-2	CASSPLAGGPGSIQYF
-	18	TRBJ2-2	TRBV28	CASTPVVGGVRFPGELFF
-	16	TRBJ1-2	TRBV2	CASSGSGGGANYGYTF
-	16	TRBJ2-7	TRBV6-1	CASRETSGVPSYEQYF
-	15	TRBJ2-5	TRBV27	CARGRQGFLKETQYF
-	15	TRBJ2-3	TRBV7-9	CASYPLAGTADTQYF
-	14	TRBJ1-5	TRBV6-5	CASSYSGVGQPQHF
once	14	TRBJ2-5	TRBV29-1	CSVLITGAAETQYF
-	14	TRBJ1-5	TRBV19	CASRRQGDTQPQHF
-	16	TRBJ2-3	TRBV27	CASSLSMSGWTDTQYF
-	12	TRBJ2-7	TRBV29-1	CSVASGAYEQYF
-	15	TRBJ2-5	TRBV7-9	CASSSDGGRRETQYF
-	15	TRBJ1-2	TRBV6-6	CASSPQDRPWDGYTF
few	14	TRBJ2-7	TRBV7-9	CASSSTGTTYEQYF
-	14	TRBJ2-7	TRBV2	CASTPRLATYEQYF
-	12	TRBJ2-7	TRBV5-6	CASSSLGYEQYF
-	16	TRBJ2-3	TRBV7-2	CASSLQVGRGGDTQYF
-	12	TRBJ2-3	TRBV7-2	CASSPQTDTQYF
-	15	TRBJ1-2	TRBV6-6	CASSLRQGAGDGYTF
-	15	TRBJ2-1	TRBV11-3	CASSGDRESYNEQFF
-	15	TRBJ2-1	TRBV15	CATSRGGRAINEQFF
-	15	TRBJ2-7	TRBV7-9	CASSPVSLAGKEQYF
-	15	TRBJ2-7	TRBV19	CASSQTGDWAYEQYF
few	13	TRBJ1-2	TRBV19	CASSRGGSYGYTF
-	16	TRBJ1-3	TRBV27	CASSLTPASSGNTIYF
-	13	TRBJ2-5	TRBV28	CASSPGPRETQYF
-	16	TRBJ2-3	TRBV4-2	CASSQELAGGTDTQYF